This T cell receptor (beta chain) appears in the sequencing data of a study of cytomegalovirus exposure and HLA in healthy donors. The CDR3 is 13 amino acids. Germline assignment: CDR1 SNHLY and CDR2 FYNNEI. The ends lost 6 bases at V and 8 bases at J; junction bases unmatched: 6. This clone is medium-sized in the sample. The PCR had 60 Vbeta and 13 Jbeta primers. Methods used by the authors: Counted up in a later analysis, unique TCR beta chains came to about 80 million, with around 10 million shared. The repertoire was sequenced with immunoSEQ multiplex PCR; TCRdb's copy has only in-frame clones and lacks some. V and J calls and clone size are those listed in that table; D and trimming were worked out from the DNA. The data hold about 170,000 clones, with approximately 78% observed a single time.

The sequence came from a woman under 30 in good health and CMV-seronegative. The genes are TRBV2 and TRBJ1-2; 10 bases line up with TRBD1. The sample consisted of PBMCs. The CDR3 here is CASRTGTGEGYTF. CDR3 in DNA: TGTGCCAGCAGAACCGGGACAGGGGAAGGCTACACCTTC.